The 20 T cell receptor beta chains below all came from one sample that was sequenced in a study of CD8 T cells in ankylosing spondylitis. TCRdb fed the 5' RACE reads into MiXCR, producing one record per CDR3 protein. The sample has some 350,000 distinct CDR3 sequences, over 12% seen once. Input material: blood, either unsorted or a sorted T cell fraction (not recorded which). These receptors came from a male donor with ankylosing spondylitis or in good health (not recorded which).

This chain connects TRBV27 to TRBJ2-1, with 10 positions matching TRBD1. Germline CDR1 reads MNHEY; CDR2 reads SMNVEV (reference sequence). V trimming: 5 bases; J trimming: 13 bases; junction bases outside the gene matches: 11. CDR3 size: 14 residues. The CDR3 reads CASSLRILTGGQFF. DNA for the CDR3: TGTGCCAGCAGTCTTCGTATCCTGACAGGGGGCCAGTTCTTC.

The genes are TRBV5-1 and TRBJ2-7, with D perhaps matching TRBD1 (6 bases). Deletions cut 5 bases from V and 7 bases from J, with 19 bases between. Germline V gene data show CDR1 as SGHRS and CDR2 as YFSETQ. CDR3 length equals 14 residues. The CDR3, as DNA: TGCGCCAGCAGAACTGAACAGGGTTCTCGAGAGCAGTACTTC. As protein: CASRTEQGSREQYF.

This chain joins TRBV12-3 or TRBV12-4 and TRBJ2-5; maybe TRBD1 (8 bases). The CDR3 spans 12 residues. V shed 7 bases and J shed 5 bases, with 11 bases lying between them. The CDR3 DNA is TGTGCCAGCAACAGGGGGGGGGAGACCCAGTACTTC. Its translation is CASNRGGETQYF.

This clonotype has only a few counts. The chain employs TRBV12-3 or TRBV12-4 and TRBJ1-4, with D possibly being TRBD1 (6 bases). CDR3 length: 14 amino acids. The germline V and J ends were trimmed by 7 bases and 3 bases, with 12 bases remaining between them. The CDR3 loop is CASTLTGPNEKLFF. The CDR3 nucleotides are TGTGCCAGCACCCTGACAGGACCTAATGAAAAACTGTTTTTT.

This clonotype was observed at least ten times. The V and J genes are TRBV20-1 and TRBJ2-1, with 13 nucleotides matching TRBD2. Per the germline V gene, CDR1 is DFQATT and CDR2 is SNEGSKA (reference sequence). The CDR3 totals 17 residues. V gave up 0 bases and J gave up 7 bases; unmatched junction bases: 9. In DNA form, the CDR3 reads TGCAGTGCTAGAGATGGAAGGACTAGCGGGAGAAGGAATGAGCAGTTCTTC. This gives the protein CSARDGRTSGRRNEQFF.

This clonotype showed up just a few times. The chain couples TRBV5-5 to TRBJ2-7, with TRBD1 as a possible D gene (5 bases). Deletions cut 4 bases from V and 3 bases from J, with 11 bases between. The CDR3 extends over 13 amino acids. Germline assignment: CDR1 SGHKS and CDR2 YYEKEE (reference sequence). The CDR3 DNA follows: TGTGCCAGCAGCCATAACGGACACTACGAGCAGTACTTC. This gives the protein CASSHNGHYEQYF.

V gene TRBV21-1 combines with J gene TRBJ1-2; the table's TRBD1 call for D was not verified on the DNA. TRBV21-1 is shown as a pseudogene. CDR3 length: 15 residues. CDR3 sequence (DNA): TGTGCCAGCAGCGGTTGGAAAGACAGCATCTATGGCTACACCTTC. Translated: CASSGWKDSIYGYTF.

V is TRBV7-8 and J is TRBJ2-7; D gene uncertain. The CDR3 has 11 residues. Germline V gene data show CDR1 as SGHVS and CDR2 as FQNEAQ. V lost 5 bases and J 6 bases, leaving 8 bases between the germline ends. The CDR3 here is CASSPQAEQYF. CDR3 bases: TGTGCCAGCAGCCCTCAGGCCGAGCAGTACTTC.

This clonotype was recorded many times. The chain's CDR3 is CASSPGRQVYGYTF. The CDR3 DNA follows: TGCGCCAGCAGCCCGGGGCGACAGGTCTATGGCTACACCTTC. The V call is TRBV5-1, the J call TRBJ1-2, with D possibly matching TRBD1 (6 bases). Germline V gives CDR1 SGHRS, CDR2 YFSETQ. V shed 4 bases and J shed 4 bases, with 14 bases lying between them. The CDR3 sequence is 14 residues long. Together with reference TRBV5-1 and TRBJ1-2, the CDR3 gives the full variable domain: KAGVTQTPRYLIKTRGQQVTLSCSPISGHRSVSWYQQTPGQGLQFLFEYFSETQRNKGNFPGRFSGRQFSNSRSEMNVSTLELGDSALYLCASSPGRQVYGYTFGSGTRLTVV.

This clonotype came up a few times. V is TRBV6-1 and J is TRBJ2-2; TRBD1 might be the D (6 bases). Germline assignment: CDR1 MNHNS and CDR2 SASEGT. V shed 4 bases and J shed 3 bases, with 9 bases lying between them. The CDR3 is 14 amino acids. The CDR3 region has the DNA TGTGCCAGCAGTGCCCGACAGGACACCGGGGAGCTGTTTTTT. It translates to CASSARQDTGELFF.

CDR3 protein: CASESGAYNEQFF. In nucleotides, the CDR3 is TGTGCCAGCGAGAGTGGGGCCTACAATGAGCAGTTCTTC. The V and J genes are TRBV11-2 and TRBJ2-1; no clear D gene. The germline gives CDR1 SGHAT, CDR2 FQNNGV. The CDR3 spans 13 residues. V lost 8 bases to trimming and J lost 2 bases, with 10 bases between them.

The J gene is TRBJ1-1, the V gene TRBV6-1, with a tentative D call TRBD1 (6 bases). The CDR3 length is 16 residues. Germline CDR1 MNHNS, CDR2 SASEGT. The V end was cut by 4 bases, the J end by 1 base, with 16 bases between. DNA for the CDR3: TGTGCCAGCAGTGCCAAAGGGGGTTGGCAGAACACTGAAGCTTTCTTT. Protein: CASSAKGGWQNTEAFF.

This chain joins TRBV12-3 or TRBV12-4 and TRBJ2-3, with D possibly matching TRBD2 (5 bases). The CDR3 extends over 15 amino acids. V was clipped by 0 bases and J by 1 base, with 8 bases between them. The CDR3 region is CASSLASGCTDTQYF. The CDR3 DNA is TGTGCCAGCAGTTTAGCGTCGGGGTGCACAGATACGCAGTATTTT.

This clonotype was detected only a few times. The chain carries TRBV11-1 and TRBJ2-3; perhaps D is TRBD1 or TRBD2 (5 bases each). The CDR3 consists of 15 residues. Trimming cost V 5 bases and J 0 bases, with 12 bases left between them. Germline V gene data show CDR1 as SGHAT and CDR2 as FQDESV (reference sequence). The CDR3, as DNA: TGTGCCAGCAGCGGCCGGGACGGAAGCACAGATACGCAGTATTTT. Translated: CASSGRDGSTDTQYF.

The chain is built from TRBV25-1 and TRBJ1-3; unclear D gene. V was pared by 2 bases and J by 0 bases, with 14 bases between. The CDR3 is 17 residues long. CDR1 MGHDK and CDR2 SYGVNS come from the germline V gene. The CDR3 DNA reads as TGTGCCAGCAGTGAACTGGGCGGCTTGAGCTCTGGAAACACCATATATTTT. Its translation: CASSELGGLSSGNTIYF.

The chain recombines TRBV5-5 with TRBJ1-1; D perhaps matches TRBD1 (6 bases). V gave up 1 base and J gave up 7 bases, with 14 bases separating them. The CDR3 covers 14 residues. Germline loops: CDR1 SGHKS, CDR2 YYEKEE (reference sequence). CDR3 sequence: CASSLQQGSLEAFF. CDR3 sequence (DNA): TGTGCCAGCAGCTTGCAGCAGGGGAGTCTTGAAGCTTTCTTT.

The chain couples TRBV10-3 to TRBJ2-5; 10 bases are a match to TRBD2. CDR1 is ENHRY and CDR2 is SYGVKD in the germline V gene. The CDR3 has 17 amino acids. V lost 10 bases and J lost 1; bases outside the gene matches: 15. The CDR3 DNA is TGTGCCACCGGTCTAAGCCGGCTAGCGGGAGTCCAAGAGACCCAGTACTTC. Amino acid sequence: CATGLSRLAGVQETQYF.

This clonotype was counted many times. CDR3 residues: CAISGGGVDNQPQHF. As DNA, the CDR3 is TGTGCCATCAGCGGGGGGGGTGTCGACAATCAGCCCCAGCATTTT. The chain carries TRBV10-3 and TRBJ1-5, with TRBD1 as a possible D gene (5 bases). Looked up from germline, CDR1 is ENHRY and CDR2 is SYGVKD. The CDR3 has 15 amino acids. V was shortened by 6 bases and J by 3 bases, with 15 bases between the two germline ends.

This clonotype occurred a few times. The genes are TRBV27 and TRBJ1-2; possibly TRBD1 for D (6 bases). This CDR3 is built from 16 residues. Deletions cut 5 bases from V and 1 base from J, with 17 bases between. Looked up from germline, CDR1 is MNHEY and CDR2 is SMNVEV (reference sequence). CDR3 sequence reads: CASSPRDTRINYGYTF. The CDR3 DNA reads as TGTGCCAGCAGTCCGCGGGACACCCGGATTAACTATGGCTACACCTTC.

The CDR3 region has the DNA TGTGCCAGCAGCCCCTGGCGGACTAGCGGGGAGCAGTTCTTC. This sequence encodes CASSPWRTSGEQFF. The chain recombines TRBV7-2 with TRBJ2-1; the match to TRBD2 covers 11 bases. With V trimmed by 5 bases and J by 10 bases, 7 bases remained unmatched. Germline values: CDR1 SGHTA, CDR2 FQGNSA. The CDR3 has 14 residues. Variable domain in full (rest from reference TRBV7-2 and TRBJ2-1): GAGVSQSPSNKVTEKGKDVELRCDPISGHTALYWYRQSLGQGLEFLIYFQGNSAPDKSGLPSDRFSAERTGGSVSTLTIQRTQQEDSAVYLCASSPWRTSGEQFFGPGTRLTVL.